This T cell receptor beta chain was found in a study of blood T cell repertoires in COVID-19 (dated by TCRdb to 2019 to 2021). Study-wide context: The collaborator samples originated in the United States, Italy and Spain and spanned the acute and convalescent phases of COVID-19. The material from the prospective study consisted of cDNA or gDNA derived from T cells, B-cell-depleted T cells, or PBMCs. Subjects who had been exposed to COVID-19, were actively infected with it, or had recovered from it provided the deeply sampled blood TCRbeta repertoires that made up the dataset. The sample metadata nearly always contained a de-identified subject ID, COVID-19 status, age in years and sex. The repertoires were released in a freely available public database meant as a resource for research on the immune response to SARS-CoV-2. Where HLA class I and class II types were available, the types were taken from metadata supplied by the sample provider, not from assay-based typing. Samples came from the ongoing ImmuneRACE study (first 160 participants) plus 1,254 subjects from 6 global collaborators. What the research found in general, with its limitations: Clinical and demographic metadata were provided uncurated, with the amount varying by source and participant.

Points on this clone: This receptor's antigen is unknown. No much larger clone exists at a distance of one base, and base qualities are not known.

The CDR3 runs 13 residues from the cysteine to the phenylalanine. The read is trimmed to its CDR3 DNA, 39 bases read in frame from base 1. V and J are truncated by 2 bases and 5 bases respectively, leaving an intervening sequence of 9 bases. CDR1 and CDR2, per the germline V gene, are MNHNS and SASEGT. Enrolling through a virtual design, the prospective study's participants ranged in age from roughly 18 to 90 years and lived across 24 United States geographic areas. Cohort assignment in the prospective study relied on participant-reported clinical history from a screening survey and a study questionnaire. Recovered participants in ImmuneRACE Cohort 3 were defined by two consecutive negative NP/OP PCR tests, clearance by a healthcare professional, or resolution of symptoms. Mobile phlebotomists in the prospective study collected whole blood, serum and a nasopharyngeal or oropharyngeal swab from every participant. Additional blood draws and questionnaires over a roughly two-month period could optionally be provided by prospective study participants. Prospective study blood samples were shipped either frozen or at room temperature before DNA extraction.

TCRbeta CDR3 regions were amplified from genomic DNA by means of the immunoSEQ Assay, a bias-controlled multiplex PCR. As for the authors' bioinformatics: Within the assay, amplification of reference gene primers was used to estimate how many nucleated cells each sample contained. Sequence reads were collapsed and filtered to measure the absolute abundance of every unique TCRbeta CDR3 rearrangement. Productive Simpson clonality was computed per sample as the square root of Simpson's diversity index over productive rearrangements. In TCRdb, the immuneACCESS table is reduced to in-frame sequences with V and J assigned. These tables do not hold every clone; where another copy was compared, an unresolved V gene accounts for under half, and the others remain unexplained. V and J calls and clone size are given by that table; D and trimming were obtained from the DNA. This sample is represented by around 300,000 clones; about nine tenths of them were singletons. Clones ranked in the top ten supply roughly 1.1% of the sample.

Material: PBMCs or T cells enriched from blood (not recorded which). This receptor chain uses TRBV6-1 and TRBJ1-2, with the D gene not clear enough to name. This TCR derives from a woman in her twenties or thirties who had recovered from COVID-19. The nucleotide sequence is TGTGCCAGCAGTGAATTACAGCTGTATGGCTACACCTTC. Translated, this is CASSELQLYGYTF.